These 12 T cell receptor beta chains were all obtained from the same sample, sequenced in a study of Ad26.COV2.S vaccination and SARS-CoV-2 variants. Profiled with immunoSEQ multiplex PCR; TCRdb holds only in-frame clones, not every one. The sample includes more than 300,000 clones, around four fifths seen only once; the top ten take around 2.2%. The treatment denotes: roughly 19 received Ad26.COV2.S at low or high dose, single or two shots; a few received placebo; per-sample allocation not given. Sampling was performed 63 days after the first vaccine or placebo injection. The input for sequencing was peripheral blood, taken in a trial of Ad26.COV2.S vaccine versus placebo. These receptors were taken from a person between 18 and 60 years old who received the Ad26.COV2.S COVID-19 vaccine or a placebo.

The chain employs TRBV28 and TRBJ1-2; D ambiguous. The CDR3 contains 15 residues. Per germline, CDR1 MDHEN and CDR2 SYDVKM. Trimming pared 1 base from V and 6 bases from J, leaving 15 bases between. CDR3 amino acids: CASSLSTVGYDGYTF. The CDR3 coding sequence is TGTGCCAGCAGTTTATCCACAGTTGGTTACGATGGCTACACCTTC.

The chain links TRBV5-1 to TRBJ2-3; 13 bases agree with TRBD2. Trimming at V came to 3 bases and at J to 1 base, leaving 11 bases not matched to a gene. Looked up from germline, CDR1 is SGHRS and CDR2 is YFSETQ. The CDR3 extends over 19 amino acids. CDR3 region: CASSSGTSGVKSGTDTQYF. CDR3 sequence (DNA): TGCGCCAGCAGCTCCGGGACTAGCGGGGTCAAGAGCGGCACAGATACGCAGTATTTT. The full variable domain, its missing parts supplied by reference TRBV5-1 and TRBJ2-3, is KAGVTQTPRYLIKTRGQQVTLSCSPISGHRSVSWYQQTPGQGLQFLFEYFSETQRNKGNFPGRFSGRQFSNSRSEMNVSTLELGDSALYLCASSSGTSGVKSGTDTQYFGPGTRLTVL.

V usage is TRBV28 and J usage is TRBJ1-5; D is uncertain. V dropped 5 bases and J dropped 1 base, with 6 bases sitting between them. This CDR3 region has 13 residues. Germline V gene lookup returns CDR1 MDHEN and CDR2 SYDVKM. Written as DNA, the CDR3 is TGTGCCAGCAGTGGGCGAAGCAATCAGCCCCAGCATTTT. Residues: CASSGRSNQPQHF.

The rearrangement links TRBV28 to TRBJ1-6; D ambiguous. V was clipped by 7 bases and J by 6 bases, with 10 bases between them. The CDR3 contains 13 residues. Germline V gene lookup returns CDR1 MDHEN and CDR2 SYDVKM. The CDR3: CASKRAVNSPLHF. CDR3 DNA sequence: TGTGCCAGCAAGCGGGCGGTTAATTCACCCCTCCACTTT.

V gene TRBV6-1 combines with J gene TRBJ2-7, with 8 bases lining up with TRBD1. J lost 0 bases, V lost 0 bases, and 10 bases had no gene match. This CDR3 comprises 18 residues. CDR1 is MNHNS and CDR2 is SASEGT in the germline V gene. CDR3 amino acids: CASSEALTGQGYSYEQYF. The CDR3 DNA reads TGTGCCAGCAGTGAAGCGCTTACTGGACAGGGATACTCCTACGAGCAGTACTTC.

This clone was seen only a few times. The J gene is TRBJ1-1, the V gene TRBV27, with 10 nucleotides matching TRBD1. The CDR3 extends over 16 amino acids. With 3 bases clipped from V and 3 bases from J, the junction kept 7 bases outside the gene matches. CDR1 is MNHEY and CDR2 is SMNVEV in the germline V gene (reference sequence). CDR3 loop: CASSFLPTGGYTEAFF. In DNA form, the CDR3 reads TGTGCCAGCAGTTTTCTCCCGACAGGGGGCTACACTGAAGCTTTCTTT.

The DNA of the CDR3 is TGTGCCAGCAGTTATAGGCGCACAGATACGCAGTATTTT. Its protein is CASSYRRTDTQYF. This chain connects TRBV6-2 or TRBV6-3 to TRBJ2-3, with D uncertain. The CDR3 length is 13 residues. Germline V gene lookup returns CDR1 MNHEY and CDR2 SVGEGT. V was shortened by 3 bases and J by 1 base, with 5 bases between the two germline ends.

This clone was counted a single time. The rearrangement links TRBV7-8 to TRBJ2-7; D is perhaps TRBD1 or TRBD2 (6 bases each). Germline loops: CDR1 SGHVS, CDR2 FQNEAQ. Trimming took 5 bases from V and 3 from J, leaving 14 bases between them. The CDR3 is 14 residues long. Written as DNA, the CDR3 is TGTGCCAGCAGCGTTGGAGGGGGGCTCTACGAGCAGTACTTC. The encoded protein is CASSVGGGLYEQYF.

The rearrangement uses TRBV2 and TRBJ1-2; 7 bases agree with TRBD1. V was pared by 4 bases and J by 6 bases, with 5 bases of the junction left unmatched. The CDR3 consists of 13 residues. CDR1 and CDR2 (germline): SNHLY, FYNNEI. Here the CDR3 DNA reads TGTGCCAGCAGTGGACAGGGTAGGGATGGCTACACCTTC. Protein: CASSGQGRDGYTF.

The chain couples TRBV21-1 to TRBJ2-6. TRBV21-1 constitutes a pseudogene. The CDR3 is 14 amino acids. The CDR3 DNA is TGTGCCAGCAGCAAAGGGTCTGGGGCCAACGTCCTGACTTTC. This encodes CASSKGSGANVLTF.

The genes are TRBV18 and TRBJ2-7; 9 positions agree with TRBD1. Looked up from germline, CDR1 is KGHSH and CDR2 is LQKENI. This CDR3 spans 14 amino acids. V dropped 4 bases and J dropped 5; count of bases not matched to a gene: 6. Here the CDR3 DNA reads TGTGCCAGCTCACTGGGACAGGGTGTAGACGAGCAGTACTTC. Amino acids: CASSLGQGVDEQYF.

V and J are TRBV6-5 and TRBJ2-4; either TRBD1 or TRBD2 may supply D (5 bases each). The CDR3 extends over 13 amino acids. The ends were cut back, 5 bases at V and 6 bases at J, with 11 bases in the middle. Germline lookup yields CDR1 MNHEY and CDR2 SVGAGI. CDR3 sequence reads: CASSTRGTNIQYF. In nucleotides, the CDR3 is TGTGCCAGCAGTACGAGGGGTACAAACATTCAGTACTTC.